This TCR beta chain was documented in a study of T cell changes during pregnancy in multiple sclerosis. This table comes from immunoSEQ multiplex PCR, and its TCRdb copy is limited to in-frame clones, with some not included. The data show 55,000 to 65,000 clones, with 85% to 95% seen just once and 3.5% held by the top ten. This clone was counted a single time. V was trimmed by 6 bases and J by 12 bases, leaving 15 bases between them. CDR3 length: 11 residues. Germline V gene sequence: CDR1 MNHNY, CDR2 SVGAGI (reference sequence). Sequences were derived from CD8+ T cells from peripheral blood mononuclear cells, sampled in the third trimester of pregnancy. This clonotype was sampled from a female donor with multiple sclerosis, enrolled in a pregnancy study. This chain uses TRBV6-6 with TRBJ2-7; a weak D match, TRBD2 (6 bases). The CDR3 loop is CASRGPGVRYF. CDR3 sequence (DNA): TGTGCCAGCAGGGGACCGGGGGTAAGGTACTTC.